A selection of T cell receptor beta chains follows, all from one sample in a study of beta chain features in type 1 diabetes. Profiled with immunoSEQ multiplex PCR; TCRdb holds only in-frame clones, not every one. The sample lists roughly 290,000 clones, about 8% occurring once. Material: central memory CD4+ T cells from blood. Receptors originate from a woman aged 18-29 years in good health. Both conserved end residues are part of each CDR3. A D gene is named only where the DNA matches it firmly. The size field is filled for only some rows; it gives once, few, many or a size class.

CDR3 protein,CDR3 DNA,J gene,clone size,V gene,CDR3 length,D gene
CASSPPWGSGANVLTF,TGTGCCAGCTCACCACCGTGGGGATCTGGGGCCAACGTCCTGACTTTC,TRBJ2-6,-,TRBV18,16,-
CASQVGVTGEQFF,TGTGCCAGCCAGGTCGGGGTAACAGGAGAGCAGTTCTTC,TRBJ2-1,-,TRBV6-5,13,-
CASSHTGAPDTQYF,TGTGCCAGCAGCCACACGGGAGCCCCAGATACGCAGTATTTT,TRBJ2-3,few,TRBV14,14,-
CASSQKRGITEAFF,TGCGCCAGCAGCCAGAAGAGGGGGATCACTGAAGCTTTCTTT,TRBJ1-1,-,TRBV4-1,14,-
CASSEMAATDTQYF,TGTGCCAGCAGTGAAATGGCTGCCACAGATACGCAGTATTTT,TRBJ2-3,few,TRBV2,14,-
CASSLRAGGPNQPQHF,TGTGCCAGCAGCTTGAGGGCAGGGGGCCCTAATCAGCCCCAGCATTTT,TRBJ1-5,few,TRBV5-5,16,TRBD1
CASSPDRVRYNSPLHF,TGTGCCAGCAGCCCGGACAGGGTCCGATACAATTCACCCCTCCACTTT,TRBJ1-6,-,TRBV9,16,TRBD1
CASGTGGLEGYTF,TGTGCCAGCGGGACAGGGGGCCTGGAAGGCTACACCTTC,TRBJ1-2,few,TRBV6-1,13,TRBD1
CASSLGGLSTDTQYF,TGTGCCAGTAGCCTAGGGGGCCTTAGCACAGATACGCAGTATTTT,TRBJ2-3,few,TRBV19,15,TRBD1
CSAWEGVGYEQYF,TGCAGCGCATGGGAGGGGGTCGGTTACGAGCAGTACTTC,TRBJ2-7,-,TRBV29-1,13,-
CASSIEKGQGRETQYF,TGTGCCAGTAGCATAGAGAAAGGACAGGGGCGAGAGACCCAGTACTTC,TRBJ2-5,many,TRBV19,16,TRBD1
CASSDLRRAGANVLTF,TGTGCCAGCAGCGATCTTCGGAGGGCCGGGGCCAACGTCCTGACTTTC,TRBJ2-6,few,TRBV14,16,-
CASTGQTETQYF,TGTGCCAGCACGGGCCAGACAGAGACCCAGTACTTC,TRBJ2-5,-,TRBV6-6,12,-
CASSLQREGSEQFF,TGTGCCAGCAGTCTTCAGCGGGAGGGTAGTGAGCAGTTCTTC,TRBJ2-1,few,TRBV7-9,14,TRBD2
CASSSGMSSYNEQFF,TGCGCCAGCAGCTCGGGCATGAGCTCCTACAATGAGCAGTTCTTC,TRBJ2-1,few,TRBV5-1,15,-
CASGQNTEAFF,TGTGCCAGTGGACAGAACACTGAAGCTTTCTTT,TRBJ1-1,-,TRBV28,11,-
CASSPDQETQYF,TGTGCCAGCTCACCGGACCAAGAGACCCAGTACTTC,TRBJ2-5,many,TRBV18,12,-
CAWSSSGRLQETQYF,TGTGCCTGGAGTTCCTCCGGACGCCTGCAAGAGACCCAGTACTTC,TRBJ2-5,few,TRBV30,15,-
CASSLAGGSPLHF,TGTGCCAGCAGCTTAGCAGGGGGTTCACCCCTCCACTTT,TRBJ1-6,-,TRBV11-2,13,TRBD1
CASSYLAASYEQYF,TGTGCCAGCAGTTACCTTGCGGCGTCCTACGAGCAGTACTTC,TRBJ2-7,-,TRBV6-5,14,-
CASSFSPRDEQFF,TGTGCCAGCAGCTTTAGTCCGCGCGATGAGCAGTTCTTC,TRBJ2-1,-,TRBV11-1,13,-
CASSRTSGETQYF,TGTGCCAGCAGTCGGACTAGCGGAGAGACCCAGTACTTC,TRBJ2-5,few,TRBV6-5,13,TRBD2
CASSYREATDTQYF,TGTGCCAGCAGTTATCGGGAGGCCACAGATACGCAGTATTTT,TRBJ2-3,few,TRBV6-5,14,TRBD2
CASITDRGANTEAFF,TGTGCCAGTATCACAGACAGGGGAGCTAACACTGAAGCTTTCTTT,TRBJ1-1,many,TRBV19,15,TRBD1
CAISERGAGQPQHF,TGTGCCATCAGTGAGCGGGGGGCAGGTCAGCCCCAGCATTTT,TRBJ1-5,-,TRBV10-3,14,-
CASSRGNTIYF,TGTGCCAGCAGCCGAGGGAACACCATATATTTT,TRBJ1-3,-,TRBV7-9,11,-
CASSPTSGTKETQYF,TGCGCCAGCAGCCCGACATCCGGGACCAAAGAGACCCAGTACTTC,TRBJ2-5,-,TRBV5-1,15,-
CASSLGGGYTF,TGTGCCAGCAGCTTAGGGGGCGGCTACACCTTC,TRBJ1-2,once,TRBV7-2,11,-
CASSHRDRYTEAFF,TGTGCCAGCAGCCACCGGGACAGATACACTGAAGCTTTCTTT,TRBJ1-1,-,TRBV21-1,14,-
CASSYTGTSSTGELFF,TGCGCCAGCAGTTATACCGGGACTAGCAGTACCGGGGAGCTGTTTTTT,TRBJ2-2,-,TRBV5-1,16,TRBD2
CASSPSGGQRSNQPQHF,TGTGCCAGCTCACCATCGGGGGGCCAGAGAAGCAATCAGCCCCAGCATTTT,TRBJ1-5,few,TRBV18,17,-